This T cell receptor (beta chain) was found in a study of blood T cell repertoires in COVID-19. Study-wide context: Samples came from the United States, Italy and Spain, spanning acute and convalescent COVID-19.

Per the original data handling: It was from reference gene primer amplification that nucleated cell counts were estimated. Libraries were prepared by immunoSEQ multiplex PCR; TCRdb keeps only in-frame clonotypes and omits some of them. V and J calls and clone size are copied from that table; D and trimming were computed from the DNA. The sample has about 420,000 clones; around 90% are singletons. The length of the CDR3 is 13 residues. Trimming at V came to 8 bases and at J to 7 bases, leaving 8 bases not matched to a gene. CDR1 MRHNA and CDR2 SNTAGT come from the germline V gene. V usage is TRBV6-4 and J usage is TRBJ2-1; 7 bases are shared with TRBD1. The source of this sequence is a man younger than 30 with COVID-19, enrolled during active disease. Sequencing was done on a sample of peripheral blood. In DNA, the CDR3 is TGTGCCAGCTCTACAGGGGTAGGGAATGAGCAGTTCTTC. Its translation: CASSTGVGNEQFF.